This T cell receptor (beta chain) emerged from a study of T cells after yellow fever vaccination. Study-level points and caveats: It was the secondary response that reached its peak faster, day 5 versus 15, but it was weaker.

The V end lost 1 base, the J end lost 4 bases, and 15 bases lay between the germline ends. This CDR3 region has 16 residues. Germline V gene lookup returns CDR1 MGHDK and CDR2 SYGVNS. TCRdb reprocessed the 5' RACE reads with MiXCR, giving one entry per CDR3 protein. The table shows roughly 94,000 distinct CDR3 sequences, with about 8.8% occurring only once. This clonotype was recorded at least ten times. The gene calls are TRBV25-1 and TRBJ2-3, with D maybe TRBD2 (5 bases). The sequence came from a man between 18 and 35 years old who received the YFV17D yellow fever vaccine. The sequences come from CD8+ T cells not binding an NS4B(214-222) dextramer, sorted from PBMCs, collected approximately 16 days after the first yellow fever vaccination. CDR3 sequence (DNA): TGTGCCAGCAGTGAATCAAAAGGGAGAAGGGCAGATACGCAGTATTTT. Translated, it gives CASSESKGRRADTQYF.